A single sample gave rise to the 32 T cell receptor beta chains below, sequenced in a study of blood T cell repertoires in COVID-19. The method was immunoSEQ multiplex PCR; TCRdb's version includes in-frame clones alone and lacks a portion of them. The table lists under 200,000 clones, 85% to 95% of them singletons. Sample: peripheral blood. The source is a man aged 50-60 years with acute or convalescent COVID-19.

This chain uses TRBV9 with TRBJ1-5, with TRBD1 identical over 9 bases. V lost 5 bases, J lost 4 bases, and 7 bases stayed unmatched. Germline loops: CDR1 SGDLS, CDR2 YYNGEE. The CDR3 runs to 15 residues. CDR3 amino acids: CASSRSGTGNQPQHF. The CDR3 DNA reads as TGTGCCAGCAGTCGTTCCGGGACAGGGAATCAGCCCCAGCATTTT.

The chain uses TRBV2 and TRBJ2-5; maybe TRBD1 (5 bases). Per the germline V gene, CDR1 is SNHLY and CDR2 is FYNNEI. The germline V and J ends were trimmed by 3 bases and 0 bases, with 8 bases remaining between them. CDR3 size: 14 residues. The CDR3 sequence is CASSDLTDQETQYF. The CDR3 DNA reads TGTGCCAGCAGTGATTTGACAGACCAAGAGACCCAGTACTTC.

The genes are TRBV5-4 and TRBJ2-3; 14 bases align to TRBD2. CDR1 and CDR2 (germline): SGHNT, YYREEE (reference sequence). This CDR3 comprises 16 residues. Trimming cost V 4 bases and J 5 bases; bases outside gene matches: 6. The CDR3 DNA reads as TGTGCCAGCAGCCAGGGGACTAGCGGGAGACAAGATACGCAGTATTTT. Its translation is CASSQGTSGRQDTQYF. Together with reference TRBV5-4 and TRBJ2-3, the CDR3 gives the full variable domain: ETGVTQSPTHLIKTRGQQVTLRCSSQSGHNTVSWYQQALGQGPQFIFQYYREEENGRGNFPPRFSGLQFPNYSSELNVNALELDDSALYLCASSQGTSGRQDTQYFGPGTRLTVL.

This clone was seen a handful of times. The CDR3 loop reads CASSLGGGAEETQYF. In DNA, the CDR3 is TGTGCCAGCAGCTTGGGAGGGGGGGCAGAAGAGACCCAGTACTTC. This chain joins TRBV5-4 and TRBJ2-5; a weak D match, TRBD2 (7 bases). The germline V gene encodes CDR1 SGHNT and CDR2 YYREEE (reference sequence). The CDR3 spans 15 residues. The V and J ends lost 0 bases and 3 bases respectively, with 12 bases between them.

This chain joins TRBV4-3 and TRBJ2-5; 11 bases match TRBD1. J gave up 5 bases and V 0 bases, and 5 bases lay outside the gene matches. Germline values: CDR1 LGHNA, CDR2 YSLEER. This CDR3 is 16 amino acids long. The CDR3 region is CASSQERTGGWETQYF. The DNA for the CDR3 is TGCGCCAGCAGCCAAGAGCGGACAGGGGGCTGGGAGACCCAGTACTTC.

The V and J genes are TRBV28 and TRBJ1-1, with 7 bases matching TRBD1. V was clipped by 3 bases and J by 4 bases; unmatched bases: 8. The CDR3 is 15 residues long. Germline V lookup: CDR1 MDHEN, CDR2 SYDVKM. The CDR3 DNA is TGTGCCAGCAGTTTGATAAGGGGGCGAGGCACTGAAGCTTTCTTT. Translation gives CASSLIRGRGTEAFF.

The count of this clone is one. V gene TRBV29-1 combines with J gene TRBJ1-1; no reliable D call. The CDR3 has 12 amino acids. V was clipped by 1 base and J by 11 bases, with 14 bases between them. CDR1 and CDR2 from the germline V gene are SQVTM and ANQGSEA. The CDR3 region is CSVEGWASYAFF. CDR3 coding DNA: TGCAGCGTTGAAGGGTGGGCAAGTTACGCTTTCTTT.

V is TRBV7-9 and J is TRBJ1-2; possibly TRBD1 for D (5 bases). The CDR3 runs 12 residues. Germline V gene sequence: CDR1 SEHNR, CDR2 FQNEAQ (reference sequence). V was shortened by 6 bases and J by 7 bases, with 12 bases between the two germline ends. CDR3 region: CASSSQGLGYTF. CDR3 bases: TGTGCCAGCAGTTCCCAGGGACTTGGCTACACCTTC.

This chain links TRBV5-1 with TRBJ2-7; D is undetermined. The germline V gene has CDR1 SGHRS and CDR2 YFSETQ. V was cut by 0 bases and J by 4 bases, with 14 bases left in between. The CDR3 has 15 amino acids. The CDR3: CASSLGQDASYEQYF. CDR3 sequence (DNA): TGCGCCAGCAGCTTGGGACAAGACGCTTCTTACGAGCAGTACTTC.

The rearrangement uses TRBV3-1 (or the pseudogene TRBV3-2) and TRBJ1-4, with D possibly being TRBD1 (6 bases). This CDR3 comprises 15 residues. Germline assignment: CDR1 LGHDT and CDR2 YNNKEL (reference sequence). V lost 3 bases, J lost 8 bases, and 16 bases lay in between. This chain's CDR3 is CASSHGGGGGEKLFF. The CDR3 DNA is TGTGCCAGCAGCCACGGAGGGGGGGGTGGCGAAAAACTGTTTTTT.

J is TRBJ1-2 and V is TRBV28, with 8 bases lining up with TRBD1. The germline gives CDR1 MDHEN, CDR2 SYDVKM. CDR3 length: 15 amino acids. V was clipped by 4 bases and J by 4 bases; unmatched bases: 8. The DNA of the CDR3 is TGTGCCAGCAGTTCGACAGGGGAGGAGATCTATGGCTACACCTTC. Its protein product is CASSSTGEEIYGYTF.

The DNA for the CDR3 is TGTGCCAGCAGCTTACCCCGGGACAGGGGGTCTGGAAACACCATATATTTT. Protein product: CASSLPRDRGSGNTIYF. The rearrangement joins TRBV7-8 to TRBJ1-3; the match to TRBD1 covers 11 bases. The length of the CDR3 is 17 residues. J gave up 1 base and V 2 bases, and 4 bases lay outside the gene matches. Germline V gene lookup returns CDR1 SGHVS and CDR2 FQNEAQ.

This clone was seen more than once but under ten times. The J gene is TRBJ2-6, the V gene TRBV19, with unresolved D. V lost 9 bases, J lost 2 bases, and 14 bases lay in between. This CDR3 is built from 15 residues. The germline CDR1 and CDR2 sequences are LNHDA and SQIVND (reference sequence). CDR3 protein: CASQILRTGANVLTF. CDR3 DNA: TGTGCCAGCCAAATCCTCAGGACTGGGGCCAACGTCCTGACTTTC.

This sequence joins TRBV27 and TRBJ1-1; TRBD1 matches at 7 bases. V shed 5 bases, J shed 0 bases, and the junction held 6 bases outside the gene matches. CDR3 length equals 15 residues. Germline V gene lookup returns CDR1 MNHEY and CDR2 SMNVEV (reference sequence). Here the CDR3 DNA reads TGTGCCAGCAGTCCTCTCGGGACAGTGAACACTGAAGCTTTCTTT. Amino acids: CASSPLGTVNTEAFF.

CDR3 sequence reads: CASSLIGITLAGGPHEQYF. Here the CDR3 DNA reads TGTGCCAGCAGCTTAATAGGGATCACCCTAGCGGGAGGGCCCCACGAGCAGTACTTC. The chain links TRBV7-4 to TRBJ2-7; 12 bases match TRBD2. V lost 2 bases and J lost 5; bases outside the gene matches: 16. The germline V gene has CDR1 SGHVT and CDR2 SQSDAQ. This CDR3 is built from 19 residues.

The rearrangement joins TRBV2 to TRBJ1-5; TRBD1 agrees at 9 bases. This CDR3 is built from 15 residues. V gave up 6 bases and J gave up 2 bases; unmatched junction bases: 5. Germline assignment: CDR1 SNHLY and CDR2 FYNNEI. This CDR3 is CASRQTGGGNQPQHF. Written as DNA, the CDR3 is TGTGCCAGCAGACAAACAGGGGGCGGCAATCAGCCCCAGCATTTT.

The gene calls are TRBV5-4 and TRBJ2-2; D not resolved. The CDR3 runs to 16 residues. The V and J ends lost 9 bases and 4 bases respectively, with 22 bases between them. Germline V gene lookup returns CDR1 SGHNT and CDR2 YYREEE (reference sequence). Written as DNA, the CDR3 is TGTGCCACCCTAAAAAGAGGTCGGATGGGCACCGGGGAGCTGTTTTTT. Its translation: CATLKRGRMGTGELFF.

This chain uses TRBV7-9 with TRBJ1-1, with D uncertain. V lost 0 bases and J lost 5, with 10 bases in between. The CDR3 has 14 residues. Germline-derived CDR1 and CDR2 are SEHNR and FQNEAQ (reference sequence). The CDR3 DNA reads TGTGCCAGCAGCTTAGCGGCCAGTATTACTGAAGCTTTCTTT. Translating it yields CASSLAASITEAFF.

The chain combines TRBV6-1 with TRBJ2-7; tentatively, D is TRBD2 (6 bases). This CDR3 has 14 residues. CDR1 and CDR2 (germline): MNHNS, SASEGT. V gave up 1 base and J gave up 7 bases, with 14 bases separating them. The CDR3 reads CASSEGQWAGEQYF. The CDR3 DNA follows: TGTGCCAGCAGTGAAGGACAGTGGGCGGGGGAGCAGTACTTC.

This chain connects TRBV19 to TRBJ2-1; 7 nucleotides match TRBD2. Germline assignment: CDR1 LNHDA and CDR2 SQIVND (reference sequence). Unmatched junction bases numbered 10, after V lost 5 bases and J lost 6 bases. CDR3 length equals 15 residues. The CDR3 DNA reads TGTGCCAGTAGTGCCAGGGCTAGCGGTTCCAATGAGCAGTTCTTC. This sequence encodes CASSARASGSNEQFF.

This clone was seen a single time. The genes are TRBV3-1 (or the pseudogene TRBV3-2) and TRBJ2-2; maybe TRBD2 (6 bases). The V and J ends lost 0 bases and 7 bases respectively, with 9 bases between them. The CDR3 sequence is 14 residues long. Germline V gene lookup returns CDR1 LGHDT and CDR2 YNNKEL (reference sequence). This chain's CDR3 is CASSQDRGIGELFF. CDR3 coding DNA: TGTGCCAGCAGCCAAGACCGGGGGATCGGGGAGCTGTTTTTT.

The rearrangement links TRBV7-2 to TRBJ2-1; the match to TRBD2 covers 10 bases. V shed 5 bases and J 3 bases; nucleotides not matched to a gene: 7. The CDR3 covers 16 residues. The germline V gene encodes CDR1 SGHTA and CDR2 FQGNSA. Here the CDR3 DNA reads TGTGCCAGCAGCAGAGTAGCGGGGGGCCTCTACAATGAGCAGTTCTTC. It yields the protein CASSRVAGGLYNEQFF. Using reference TRBV7-2 and TRBJ2-1 for the parts outside the CDR3, the full variable domain is GAGVSQSPSNKVTEKGKDVELRCDPISGHTALYWYRQSLGQGLEFLIYFQGNSAPDKSGLPSDRFSAERTGGSVSTLTIQRTQQEDSAVYLCASSRVAGGLYNEQFFGPGTRLTVL.

This clone was recorded a few times. The J gene is TRBJ1-3, the V gene TRBV18; the match to TRBD1 covers 9 bases. This CDR3 is 13 amino acids long. The trim removed 3 bases at V and 8 bases at J, leaving 2 bases unmatched. Germline CDR1 and CDR2: KGHSH and LQKENI. CDR3 sequence: CASSPGQGDTIYF. As DNA, the CDR3 is TGTGCCAGCTCACCGGGACAGGGAGACACCATATATTTT.

The chain employs TRBV7-9 and TRBJ1-2, with 7 bases matching TRBD1. The CDR3 sequence is 15 residues long. Germline CDR1 and CDR2: SEHNR and FQNEAQ (reference sequence). Losses at the gene ends were 5 bases for V and 4 bases for J; bases not matched to a gene: 10. CDR3 in amino acids: CASSPSAQGIYGYTF. Here the CDR3 DNA reads TGTGCCAGCAGCCCCTCAGCACAGGGGATCTATGGCTACACCTTC.

The chain uses TRBV11-3 and TRBJ2-1; D is unclear. The germline V and J ends were trimmed by 0 bases and 10 bases, with 13 bases remaining between them. The CDR3 is 14 amino acids. CDR1 and CDR2 from the germline V gene are SGHNT and YENEEA. CDR3 DNA: TGTGCCAGCAGCTTAGATCCCCCTCCCGGGGAGCAGTTCTTC. Translation: CASSLDPPPGEQFF.

The rearrangement links TRBV5-1 to TRBJ1-2, with D possibly TRBD1 on 6 matching bases. Germline loops: CDR1 SGHRS, CDR2 YFSETQ. This CDR3 is 12 amino acids long. V was cut by 6 bases and J by 6 bases, with 12 bases left in between. The CDR3 sequence is CASTGRGDGYTF. DNA for the CDR3: TGCGCCAGCACCGGGAGGGGGGATGGCTACACCTTC.

The chain carries TRBV30 and TRBJ1-6; D call uncertain. Germline CDR1 reads GTSNPN; CDR2 reads SVGIG (reference sequence). Trimming left V 2 bases short and J 6 bases short, with 11 bases between. The CDR3 runs to 14 residues. The CDR3 nucleotides are TGTGCCTGGAGTCACCGGGATCGTAATTCACCCCTCCACTTT. Translated, it gives CAWSHRDRNSPLHF.

The J gene is TRBJ2-3, the V gene TRBV29-1; possibly TRBD2 for D (5 bases). V shed 6 bases and J shed 5 bases, with 18 bases lying between them. The CDR3 length is 14 residues. Germline V gene sequence: CDR1 SQVTM, CDR2 ANQGSEA. The CDR3 bases are TGCAGCGTCAGGTGGTCTAGCCCGCAAGATACGCAGTATTTT. It is translated as CSVRWSSPQDTQYF.

This clone was counted a single time. The chain joins TRBV28 to TRBJ1-5; 11 bases align to TRBD1. CDR1 and CDR2 from the germline V gene are MDHEN and SYDVKM. The CDR3 spans 17 residues. The V and J ends lost 5 bases and 6 bases, in that order; junction bases with no gene match: 12. The CDR3 is CASSRTRTGGASQPQHF. CDR3 bases: TGTGCCAGCAGTCGAACCCGGACAGGGGGCGCCTCTCAGCCCCAGCATTTT.

The CDR3 here is CASRNRGGSNQPQHF. CDR3 sequence (DNA): TGTGCCAGCAGAAACAGGGGTGGAAGCAATCAGCCCCAGCATTTT. The chain combines TRBV6-5 with TRBJ1-5; 7 bases match TRBD1. The CDR3 runs 15 residues. Losses at the gene ends were 6 bases for V and 1 base for J; bases not matched to a gene: 6. Germline values: CDR1 MNHEY, CDR2 SVGAGI.

CDR3 DNA sequence: TGTGCCAGCTCACCTGGAACTAGCGGGCGGGAGCAGTACGTC. Protein sequence: CASSPGTSGREQYV. J is TRBJ2-7 and V is TRBV18; the match to TRBD2 covers 9 bases. This CDR3 comprises 14 residues. Germline CDR1 reads KGHSH; CDR2 reads LQKENI. Losses at the gene ends were 3 bases for V and 7 bases for J; bases not matched to a gene: 7.

The rearrangement joins TRBV5-1 to TRBJ2-5; 7 nucleotides align to TRBD2. The J segment lost 1 base and the V segment lost 0 bases, leaving 3 bases of the junction unmatched. The V gene's germline CDR1 is SGHRS and CDR2 YFSETQ. This CDR3 is 15 amino acids long. The CDR3 DNA follows: TGCGCCAGCAGCTTGGTCCTAGCGGTCCAAGAGACCCAGTACTTC. It translates to CASSLVLAVQETQYF. The full variable domain, in which reference TRBV5-1 and TRBJ2-5 provide the parts outside the CDR3, is KAGVTQTPRYLIKTRGQQVTLSCSPISGHRSVSWYQQTPGQGLQFLFEYFSETQRNKGNFPGRFSGRQFSNSRSEMNVSTLELGDSALYLCASSLVLAVQETQYFGPGTRLLVL.